This TCR beta chain is from a study of blood T cell repertoires in COVID-19. Study-wide background: Collection of acute and convalescent COVID-19 samples took place in the United States, Italy and Spain. T cells, B-cell-depleted T cells, or PBMCs supplied cDNA or gDNA.

Germline V CDR1 and CDR2: GTSNPN, SVGIG (reference sequence). CDR3 length: 13 amino acids. Trimming shortened V by 0 bases and J by 3 bases, and 9 bases separated the two germline ends. Methods used by the authors: From reference gene primer amplification, estimates of nucleated cell counts were derived. Profiled with immunoSEQ multiplex PCR; TCRdb holds only in-frame clones, not every one. The D gene and trimming were derived from the DNA, and the V and J assignments and clone size from that table. The table lists under 200,000 clones, more than 75% of them singletons. V and J are TRBV30 and TRBJ2-7; tentatively, D is TRBD2 (5 bases). This receptor was taken from a man aged 18 to 29 with active or convalescent COVID-19. Sequenced: peripheral blood. The CDR3 region is CAWSVSGYYEQYF. In DNA, the CDR3 is TGTGCCTGGAGTGTTTCGGGGTACTACGAGCAGTACTTC.